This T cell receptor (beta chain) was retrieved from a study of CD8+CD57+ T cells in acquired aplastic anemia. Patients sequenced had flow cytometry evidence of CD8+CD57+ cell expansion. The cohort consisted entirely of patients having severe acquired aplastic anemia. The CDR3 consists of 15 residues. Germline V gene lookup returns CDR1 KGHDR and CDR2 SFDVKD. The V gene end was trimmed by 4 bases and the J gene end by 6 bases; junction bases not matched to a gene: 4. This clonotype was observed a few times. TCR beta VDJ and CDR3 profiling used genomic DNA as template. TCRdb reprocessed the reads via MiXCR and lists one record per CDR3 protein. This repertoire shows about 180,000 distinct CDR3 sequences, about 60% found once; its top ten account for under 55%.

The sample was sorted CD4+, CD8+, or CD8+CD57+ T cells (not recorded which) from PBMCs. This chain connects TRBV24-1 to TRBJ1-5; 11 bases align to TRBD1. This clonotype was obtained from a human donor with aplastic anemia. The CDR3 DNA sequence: TGTGCCACCAGTGAGTCAGGGACAGGGGGTCAGCCCCAGCATTTT. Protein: CATSESGTGGQPQHF.